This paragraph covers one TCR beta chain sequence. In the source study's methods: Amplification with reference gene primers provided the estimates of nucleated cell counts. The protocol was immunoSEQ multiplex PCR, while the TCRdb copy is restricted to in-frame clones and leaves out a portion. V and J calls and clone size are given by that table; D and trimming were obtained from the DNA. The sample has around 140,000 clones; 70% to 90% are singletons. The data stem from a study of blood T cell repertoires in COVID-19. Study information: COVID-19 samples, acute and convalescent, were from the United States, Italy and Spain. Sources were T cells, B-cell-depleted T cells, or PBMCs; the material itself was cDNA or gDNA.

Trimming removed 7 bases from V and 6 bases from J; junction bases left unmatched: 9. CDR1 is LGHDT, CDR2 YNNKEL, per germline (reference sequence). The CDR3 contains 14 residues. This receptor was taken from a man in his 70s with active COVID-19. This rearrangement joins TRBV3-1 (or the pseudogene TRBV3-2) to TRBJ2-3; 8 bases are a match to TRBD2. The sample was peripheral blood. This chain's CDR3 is CASKGQAGVDTQYF. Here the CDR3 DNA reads TGTGCCAGCAAAGGGCAAGCGGGAGTGGATACGCAGTATTTT.